The rows below give T cell receptor beta chains drawn from one sample of a study of blood T cell repertoires in COVID-19. Generated by immunoSEQ multiplex PCR, the TCRdb table keeps only in-frame clones and is missing some. The data contain a few hundred thousand clones, about 87% of them seen just once; the ten biggest clones take up 6.9%. What was sequenced was peripheral blood. The receptor source for this set is a young woman who had recovered from COVID-19. The CDR3 runs from the conserved cysteine through the conserved F or W. The order of the fields is J gene, V gene, CDR3 protein.

TRBJ2-7,TRBV19,CASSFGTGSEQYF
TRBJ1-1,TRBV6-5,CASSKKPTRTEAFF
TRBJ2-5,TRBV6-5,CASTQGDLQYF
TRBJ2-2,TRBV9,CASSVSGLGTGELFF
TRBJ2-1,TRBV20-1,CSASGGQGVNEQFF
TRBJ1-1,TRBV29-1,CSVGALPFTEAFF
TRBJ1-4,TRBV18,CASSPRQGDEKLFF
TRBJ1-5,TRBV19,CASSIGQGASQPQHF
TRBJ2-7,TRBV7-2,CASSPGLAGGYEQYF
TRBJ2-2,TRBV11-2,CASSLDYLGGRAGELFF
TRBJ2-4,TRBV28,CASSWDRGYIQYF
TRBJ1-4,TRBV28,CASSSRTGAVEKLFF
TRBJ2-5,TRBV2,CASTERGGRETQYF
TRBJ1-1,TRBV6-5,CASRPLGATEAFF
TRBJ2-7,TRBV10-3,CAIRGQGAGEQYF
TRBJ2-3,TRBV7-3,CASSHRQSTDTQYF
TRBJ2-7,TRBV3-1/TRBV3-2,CASSHPGQTYEQYF